This T cell receptor beta chain was found in a study of shared clonotypes between healthy human individuals. For the study at large: The study used three CD4 naive, three CD4 memory, two CD8 naive and one CD8 memory plate per donor. General study findings and limits: All-four-donor shared clonotypes had higher generation probabilities than non-shared clonotypes did. At large depth, rarefaction still showed sorted-subset sequencing to be incomplete. Clonotype sharing among donors was thought likely to change with sequencing depth.

As defined, naive CD8 cells were CD45RO-negative and positively selected for CCR7, with terminally differentiated effector memory CD45RA+ cells excluded. This CDR3 spans 13 amino acids. Germline values: CDR1 MNHEY, CDR2 SMNVEV (reference sequence). V trimming: 5 bases; J trimming: 7 bases; junction bases outside the gene matches: 7. This clone was counted once. Its matching antigen is unknown. TCRdb keeps only in-frame clones here, not all; method: immunoSEQ multiplex PCR. Of hundreds of thousands of clones in the sample, 95% to 97% were seen once. Sequencing was performed on naive CD8+ T cells sorted from blood. This clonotype was sampled from a man younger than 40 in good health. J is TRBJ2-7 and V is TRBV27; TRBD1 agrees at 8 bases. CDR3 DNA sequence: TGTGCCAGCAGTCCCGGCAGGGGGCTTGAGCAGTACTTC. This translates into CASSPGRGLEQYF.